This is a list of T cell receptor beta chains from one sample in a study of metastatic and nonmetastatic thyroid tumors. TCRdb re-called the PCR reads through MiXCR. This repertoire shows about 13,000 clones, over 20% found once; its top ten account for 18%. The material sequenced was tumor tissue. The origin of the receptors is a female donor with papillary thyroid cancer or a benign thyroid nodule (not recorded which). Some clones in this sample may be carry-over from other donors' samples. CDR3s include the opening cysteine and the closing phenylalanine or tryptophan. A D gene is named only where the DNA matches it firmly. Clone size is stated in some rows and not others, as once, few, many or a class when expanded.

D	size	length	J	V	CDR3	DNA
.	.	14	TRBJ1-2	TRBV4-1	CASSQVQVDYGYTF	TGCGCCAGCAGCCAAGTGCAGGTTGACTATGGCTACACCTTC
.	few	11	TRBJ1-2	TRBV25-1	CASGLRDGYTF	TGTGCCAGCGGACTGAGGGATGGCTACACCTTC
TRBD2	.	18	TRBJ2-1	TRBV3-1	CASSPPGLAGGPGGEQFF	TGTGCCAGCAGCCCACCTGGACTAGCGGGAGGGCCCGGGGGTGAGCAGTTCTTC
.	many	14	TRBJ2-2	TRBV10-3	CAIQKQGSTGELFF	TGTGCCATCCAAAAGCAGGGGAGCACCGGGGAGCTGTTTTTT
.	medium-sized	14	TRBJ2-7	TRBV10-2	CASSEPGVHYEQYF	TGCGCCAGCAGTGAGCCAGGCGTACACTACGAGCAGTACTTC
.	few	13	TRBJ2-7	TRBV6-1	CASNRGSPYEQYF	TGTGCCAGCAACCGCGGCAGCCCCTACGAGCAGTACTTC
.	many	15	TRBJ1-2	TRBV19	CASSINLGGDYGYTF	TGTGCCAGTAGTATTAATTTGGGGGGCGACTATGGCTACACCTTC
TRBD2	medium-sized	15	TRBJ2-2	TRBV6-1	CASSETSGGTGELFF	TGTGCCAGCAGCGAGACTAGCGGGGGGACCGGGGAGCTGTTTTTT
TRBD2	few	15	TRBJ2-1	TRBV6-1	CASIKSGGYDNEQFF	TGTGCCAGTATAAAATCGGGAGGGTACGACAATGAGCAGTTCTTC
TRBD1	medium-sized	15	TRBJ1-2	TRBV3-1	CASSRFRDSNYGYTF	TGTGCCAGCAGCCGTTTCCGGGACAGCAACTATGGCTACACCTTC
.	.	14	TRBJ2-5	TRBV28	CASRGALGYKTQYF	TGTGCCAGCAGGGGGGCGCTGGGGTATAAGACCCAGTACTTC
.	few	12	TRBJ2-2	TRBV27	CASSFWCGELFF	TGTGCCAGCAGTTTTTGGTGCGGGGAGCTGTTTTTT
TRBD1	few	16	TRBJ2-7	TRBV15	CATSRETGVLSYEQYF	TGTGCCACCAGCAGAGAAACAGGGGTCCTCTCCTACGAGCAGTACTTC
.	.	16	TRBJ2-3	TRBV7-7	CASSSRQAGITDTQYF	TGTGCCAGCAGCTCACGACAGGCCGGAATCACAGATACGCAGTATTTT
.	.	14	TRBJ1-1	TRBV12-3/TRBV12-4	CASSQQLMNTEAFF	TGTGCCAGCAGCCAACAGCTGATGAACACTGAAGCTTTCTTT
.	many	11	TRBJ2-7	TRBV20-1	CSARPHGEQYF	TGCAGTGCTAGACCCCATGGGGAGCAGTACTTC
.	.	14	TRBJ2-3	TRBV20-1	CSARDRGLRDTQYF	TGCAGTGCTAGAGATCGGGGTTTACGGGATACTCAGTATTTT
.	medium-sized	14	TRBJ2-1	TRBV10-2	CASRPGERNNEQFF	TGCGCCAGCAGGCCAGGGGAGAGGAACAATGAGCAGTTCTTC
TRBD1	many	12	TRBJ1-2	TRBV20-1	CSARKGQKGYTF	TGCAGTGCTAGAAAGGGACAGAAGGGCTACACCTTC
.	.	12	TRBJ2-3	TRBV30	CAWEVHTDTQYF	TGTGCCTGGGAGGTGCACACAGATACGCAGTATTTT
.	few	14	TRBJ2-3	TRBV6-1	CAISEGGGTDTQYF	TGTGCCATCAGTGAAGGCGGGGGCACAGATACGCAGTATTTT